Presented here are 30 T cell receptor beta chains from one specimen sequenced in a study of CD8+CD57+ T cells in acquired aplastic anemia. The sequenced patients had an expansion of CD8+CD57+ cells seen by flow cytometry. Genomic DNA acted as the template from which TCR beta VDJ combination and CDR3 sequence profiling were carried out. Each CDR3 protein is one row after TCRdb ran MiXCR on the reads. Altogether a few hundred thousand distinct CDR3 sequences are present, about half being singletons, with the ten largest covering 20%. Sequenced input: sorted CD4+, CD8+, or CD8+CD57+ T cells (not recorded which) from PBMCs. The receptors originated from a human donor with aplastic anemia.

The genes are TRBV7-9 and TRBJ2-7; TRBD1 might be the D (5 bases). CDR3 length: 14 amino acids. The V end was cut by 2 bases, the J end by 4 bases, with 12 bases between. The germline V gene has CDR1 SEHNR and CDR2 FQNEAQ (reference sequence). CDR3 sequence reads: CASSLIGRVYEQYV. CDR3 coding DNA: TGTGCCAGCAGCTTAATAGGCAGGGTTTACGAGCAGTACGTC.

This clonotype was observed once. This may come from a read error, since a much larger clone is one base off. The gene calls are TRBV5-8 and TRBJ2-7, with D perhaps TRBD1 or TRBD2 (5 bases each). Germline CDR1 SGHTS, CDR2 YDEGEE. This CDR3 comprises 15 residues. V gave up 0 bases and J gave up 0 bases, with 10 bases separating them. The CDR3 coding sequence is TGTGCCAGCAGCTTGGTAGGGACGGACTCCTACGAGCAGTACTTC. Residues: CASSLVGTDSYEQYF.

This clonotype appeared a single time. The rearrangement uses TRBV12-3 or TRBV12-4 and TRBJ2-7; 9 positions agree with TRBD1. V dropped 5 bases and J dropped 5; count of bases not matched to a gene: 7. This CDR3 comprises 14 residues. The CDR3 spells CASSLRDRVNEQYF. The DNA for the CDR3 is TGTGCCAGCAGTCTCCGGGACAGGGTCAACGAGCAGTACTTC.

At least ten counts were recorded for this clonotype. The chain has TRBV29-1 and TRBJ2-1, with 9 bases identical to TRBD2. The germline V gene has CDR1 SQVTM and CDR2 ANQGSEA. This CDR3 has 18 residues. The V gene end was trimmed by 3 bases and the J gene end by 0 bases; junction bases not matched to a gene: 12. The CDR3 nucleotides are TGCAGCGTTGACGCCGGGCGGGGGGGAATGAGCTCCTACAATGAGCAGTTCTTC. This codes for CSVDAGRGGMSSYNEQFF.

For this clonotype: Possible read error: a much larger clone is one base away. CDR3 residues: CASERGRETRYF. CDR3 sequence (DNA): TGTGCCAGCGAGAGGGGAAGGGAGACCCGGTACTTC. The V and J genes are TRBV15 and TRBJ2-5; D is perhaps TRBD1 or TRBD2 (5 bases each). The germline V gene encodes CDR1 LNHNV and CDR2 YYDKDF (reference sequence). The CDR3 consists of 12 residues.

This clonotype was picked up many times. V and J are TRBV7-8 and TRBJ2-2, with no clear D. The V gene lost 4 bases and the J gene lost 4 bases, with 7 bases spanning the gap. Germline CDR1 and CDR2: SGHVS and FQNEAQ. CDR3 length: 13 residues. The CDR3, as DNA: TGTGCCAGCAGCTCCCTATCCACCGGGGAGCTGTTTTTT. Amino acid sequence: CASSSLSTGELFF.

Regarding this clonotype: Being one base from a much bigger clone, this may be a read error. The genes are TRBV7-7 and TRBJ2-5, with TRBD2 as a possible D gene (5 bases). CDR1 is SSHAT and CDR2 is FNYEAQ in the germline V gene (reference sequence). There are 11 residues in the CDR3. The CDR3 nucleotides read TGTGCTAGCAGCTCCGGGGAGACCCAGTGCTTC. This codes for CASSSGETQCF.

Points on this clonotype: The conserved phenylalanine or tryptophan normally closing the CDR3 is absent here, so this likely arose from a read error. The chain uses TRBV4-1 and TRBJ2-1; the match to TRBD2 covers 7 bases. Trimming cost V 4 bases and J 0 bases; bases outside gene matches: 6. Germline V gene lookup returns CDR1 MGHRA and CDR2 YSYEKL. There are 16 residues in the CDR3. CDR3: CASSPAGGSSYNEQFL. CDR3 bases: TGCGCCAGCAGCCCGGCCGGGGGGAGCTCCTACAATGAGCAGTTCCTC.

The chain couples TRBV5-1 to TRBJ1-2, with D perhaps matching TRBD1 (5 bases). In germline, CDR1 is SGHRS, CDR2 YFSETQ. V lost 4 bases and J lost 6, with 16 bases in between. The CDR3 has 14 residues. CDR3 in amino acids: CASSQYGTRDGYTF. CDR3 coding DNA: TGCGCCAGCAGCCAGTACGGGACGAGGGATGGCTACACCTTC.

V gene TRBV5-1 combines with J gene TRBJ2-3, with D tentatively TRBD1 or TRBD2 (6 bases each). CDR1 SGHRS and CDR2 YFSETQ come from the germline V gene. This CDR3 is built from 13 residues. Trimming shortened V by 5 bases and J by 6 bases, and 13 bases separated the two germline ends. The CDR3, as DNA: TGCGCCAGCAGGCGGGACACGACTGATACGCAGTATTTT. It is translated as CASRRDTTDTQYF.

As DNA, the CDR3 is TGCGCCAGCAGCCTTTTTGAAGGGGGCGCGGCTGAAGCTTTCTTT. The encoded protein is CASSLFEGGAAEAFF. V gene TRBV5-1 combines with J gene TRBJ1-1, with TRBD1 matching 7 bases. V shed 4 bases, J shed 6 bases, and the junction held 12 bases outside the gene matches. CDR1 SGHRS and CDR2 YFSETQ come from the germline V gene. The CDR3 sequence is 15 residues long.

The J gene is TRBJ2-7, the V gene TRBV20-1; TRBD1 might be the D (6 bases). V was shortened by 3 bases and J by 3 bases, with 12 bases between the two germline ends. Per the germline V gene, CDR1 is DFQATT and CDR2 is SNEGSKA (reference sequence). There are 13 residues in the CDR3. CDR3 in DNA: TGCAGTGCTAGGGACGGACAGATCTACGAGCAGTACTTC. Its translation: CSARDGQIYEQYF.

Here the CDR3 reads CASSTRQDEQYF. The CDR3 region has the DNA TGTGCCAGTAGTACCAGACAGGACGAGCAGTACTTC. The rearrangement uses TRBV19 and TRBJ2-7; D may be TRBD1 (6 bases). V gave up 4 bases and J gave up 5 bases, with 9 bases separating them. The germline V gene encodes CDR1 LNHDA and CDR2 SQIVND (reference sequence). CDR3 length: 12 amino acids.

In its sample, this clonotype was seen a few times. This chain links TRBV12-5 with TRBJ1-1; no clear D gene. This CDR3 is 12 amino acids long. Germline assignment: CDR1 LGHNT and CDR2 FRNRAP. Trimming left V 7 bases short and J 3 bases short, with 9 bases between. The CDR3 spells CASALADTEAFF. The CDR3 DNA follows: TGTGCTAGTGCCCTGGCTGACACTGAAGCTTTCTTT.

This clonotype was seen repeatedly, ten times or more. The chain couples TRBV12-3 or TRBV12-4 to TRBJ1-1; TRBD1 matches 10 bases. This CDR3 is built from 14 residues. The ends lost 6 bases at V and 5 bases at J; junction bases unmatched: 6. The CDR3 sequence is CASSPGQGKTEAFF. For the CDR3, the DNA is TGTGCCAGCAGCCCGGGACAGGGGAAAACTGAAGCTTTCTTT.

The chain couples TRBV7-8 to TRBJ1-5; D gene ambiguous. V lost 8 bases and J 3 bases, leaving 17 bases between the germline ends. The CDR3 length is 15 residues. Germline CDR1 SGHVS, CDR2 FQNEAQ. CDR3 coding DNA: TGTGCCAGCGGGAAAATGGTAGGGAACAATCAGCCCCAGCATTTT. Residues: CASGKMVGNNQPQHF. The full variable domain, with the rest looked up from reference TRBV7-8 and TRBJ1-5, is GAGVSQSPRYKVAKRGQDVALRCDPISGHVSLFWYQQALGQGPEFLTYFQNEAQLDKSGLPSDRFFAERPEGSVSTLKIQRTQQEDSAVYLCASGKMVGNNQPQHFGDGTRLSIL.

This clonotype is a singleton in its sample. The V and J genes are TRBV20-1 and TRBJ2-7; TRBD2 is a possible D gene (5 bases). Germline loops: CDR1 DFQATT, CDR2 SNEGSKA (reference sequence). V gave up 3 bases and J gave up 5 bases, with 11 bases separating them. The CDR3 covers 12 residues. Here the CDR3 reads CSASLPRDEQYF. The CDR3 coding sequence is TGCAGTGCTAGCCTTCCGCGGGACGAGCAGTACTTC.

The chain uses TRBV25-1 and TRBJ1-2; 11 positions agree with TRBD1. Germline V gene data show CDR1 as MGHDK and CDR2 as SYGVNS. The CDR3 extends over 14 amino acids. J lost 6 bases, V lost 6 bases, and 6 bases had no gene match. In DNA form, the CDR3 reads TGTGCCAGCAGCGCCCGGGACAGGGGGGATGGCTACACCTTC. This codes for CASSARDRGDGYTF.

The chain has TRBV20-1 and TRBJ2-3; the D is unclear. CDR1 is DFQATT, CDR2 SNEGSKA, per germline (reference sequence). V lost 2 bases to trimming and J lost 1 base, with 13 bases between them. CDR3 length: 15 residues. The CDR3 loop is CSARLNPLGTDTQYF. Written as DNA, the CDR3 is TGCAGTGCTAGACTCAACCCTCTAGGCACAGATACGCAGTATTTT.

This clonotype was seen many times. The CDR3 protein is CASSLGQEGDQPQHF. For the CDR3, the DNA is TGCGCCAGCAGCTTGGGACAGGAAGGGGACCAGCCCCAGCATTTT. This chain links TRBV5-1 with TRBJ1-5; maybe TRBD1 (6 bases). V lost 0 bases and J lost 7, with 14 bases in between. Germline V gene lookup returns CDR1 SGHRS and CDR2 YFSETQ. CDR3 length: 15 residues.

In this sample, this clonotype turned up many times. The CDR3 protein is CASSSLSDGTEAFF. CDR3 nucleotide sequence: TGTGCCAGCAGCTCTCTGAGTGACGGCACTGAAGCTTTCTTT. The chain uses TRBV6-5 and TRBJ1-1; D gene ambiguous. The germline gives CDR1 MNHEY, CDR2 SVGAGI. There are 14 residues in the CDR3. V was cut by 6 bases and J by 4 bases, with 15 bases left in between.

About this clonotype itself: A much larger clone lies one base from this, so it may be a read error. The missing conserved phenylalanine or tryptophan at the end of this CDR3 makes a read error likely. The DNA of the CDR3 is TGCAGTGCTAGAGACCAGTCTCACAGGCCCACCTACGAGCAGTACCTC. Amino acid sequence: CSARDQSHRPTYEQYL. The V and J genes are TRBV20-1 and TRBJ2-7; D might be TRBD1 (5 bases). Germline CDR1 and CDR2: DFQATT and SNEGSKA (reference sequence). This CDR3 spans 16 amino acids. The V gene lost 0 bases and the J gene lost 2 bases, with 17 bases spanning the gap.

The V gene is TRBV9, the J gene TRBJ2-6, with TRBD1 identical over 12 bases. The V gene's germline CDR1 is SGDLS and CDR2 YYNGEE. This CDR3 has 20 amino acids. V dropped 0 bases and J dropped 1; count of bases not matched to a gene: 8. The CDR3 sequence is CASSVGGQGAAWSGANVLTF. CDR3 DNA: TGTGCCAGCAGCGTAGGGGGACAGGGGGCAGCTTGGTCTGGGGCCAACGTCCTGACTTTC.

A remark on this clonotype: A much larger clone differs from this one at a single base, so this may be a read error. The chain links TRBV6-6 to TRBJ2-6, with TRBD1 matching over 7 bases. The CDR3 consists of 16 residues. Germline V gene lookup returns CDR1 MNHNY and CDR2 SVGAGI (reference sequence). J lost 2 bases, V lost 7 bases, and 8 bases had no gene match. CDR3: CASKGQTFTGANVLTF. In DNA form, the CDR3 reads TGTGCCAGCAAGGGACAGACTTTCACTGGGGCCAACGTCCTGACTTTC.

The chain is built from TRBV11-2 and TRBJ1-6; a weak D match, TRBD1 (5 bases). CDR3 length equals 14 residues. Germline V CDR1 and CDR2: SGHAT, FQNNGV. V was shortened by 3 bases and J by 9 bases, with 12 bases between the two germline ends. CDR3 in DNA: TGTGCCAGCAGCTTCGCCAGGGTGAGTTCACCCCTCCACTTT. It yields the protein CASSFARVSSPLHF.

This clonotype was seen at least ten times. DNA of the CDR3: TGCGCCAGCAGCTACAGTGGAGGCGGTGGAAACACCATATATTTT. Translating gives CASSYSGGGGNTIYF. The gene calls are TRBV5-1 and TRBJ1-3; D gene unclear. Trimming pared 3 bases from V and 3 bases from J, leaving 13 bases between. The CDR3 length is 15 residues. Germline loops: CDR1 SGHRS, CDR2 YFSETQ.

The chain uses TRBV20-1 and TRBJ1-6; the D gene is possibly TRBD1 (5 bases). Per germline, CDR1 DFQATT and CDR2 SNEGSKA (reference sequence). This CDR3 is built from 13 residues. V gave up 1 base and J gave up 9 bases, with 10 bases separating them. CDR3 DNA: TGCAGTGCTAGAGGGCAGGGAAGTTCACCCCTCCACTTT. Translation gives CSARGQGSSPLHF.

A single count supports this clonotype. The V call is TRBV29-1, the J call TRBJ1-1; D is unresolved. This CDR3 contains 15 residues. The germline CDR1 and CDR2 sequences are SQVTM and ANQGSEA. Trimming took off 2 bases at V and 0 bases at J, with 13 bases between the two ends. The CDR3 DNA sequence: TGCAGCGTTGAATTGAGGCAGAACCTGAACACTGAAGCTTTCTTT. It translates to CSVELRQNLNTEAFF.

A note on this clonotype: A much more abundant neighbour one base away suggests this may be a read error. The V call is TRBV12-3 or TRBV12-4, the J call TRBJ2-1; TRBD2 matches 11 bases. The CDR3 is made up of 14 amino acids. The CDR3 spells CAGSGGVAGGRQFF. The CDR3 region has the DNA TGTGCCGGCAGTGGAGGGGTAGCGGGGGGGCGACAGTTCTTC.

This clonotype was recorded many times. This chain links TRBV6-2 or TRBV6-3 with TRBJ1-5; D ambiguous. Germline assignment: CDR1 MNHEY and CDR2 SVGEGT. The length of the CDR3 is 13 residues. The ends were cut back, 6 bases at V and 0 bases at J, with 6 bases in the middle. CDR3 protein: CASRDRSNQPQHF. In DNA form, the CDR3 reads TGTGCCAGCAGGGACCGTAGCAATCAGCCCCAGCATTTT.